The clone carrying this T cell receptor beta chain was observed a handful of times. Using immunoSEQ multiplex PCR, the repertoire was profiled, and TCRdb retains in-frame clones only, with some absent. The data contain approximately 60,000 clones, 80% to 95% of them singletons. This record comes from a study of cytomegalovirus exposure and HLA in healthy donors. Study-level information: The use of the same platform for the 100 to 150 validation repertoires and the 550 to 700 first-cohort repertoires was reported by a later analysis.

V was shortened by 6 bases and J by 2 bases, with 10 bases between the two germline ends. Germline assignment: CDR1 SNHLY and CDR2 FYNNEI. The CDR3 contains 13 residues. Sequencing was done on a sample of PBMCs. This rearrangement joins TRBV2 to TRBJ1-1; a weak D match, TRBD1 (6 bases). The receptor was isolated from a man aged 18 to 30 in good health and CMV-seronegative. For the CDR3, the DNA is TGTGCCAGCAGCCGAGGGGGTAACACTGAAGCTTTCTTT. Its protein is CASSRGGNTEAFF.